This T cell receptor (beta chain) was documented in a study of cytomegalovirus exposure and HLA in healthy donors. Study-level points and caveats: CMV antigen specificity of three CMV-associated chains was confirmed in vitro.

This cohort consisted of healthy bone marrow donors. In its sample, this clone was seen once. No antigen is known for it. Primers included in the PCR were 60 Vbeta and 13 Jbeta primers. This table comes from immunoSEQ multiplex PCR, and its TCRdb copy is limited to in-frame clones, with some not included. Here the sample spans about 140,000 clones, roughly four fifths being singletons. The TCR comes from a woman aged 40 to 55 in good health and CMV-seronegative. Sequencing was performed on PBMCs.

Here the CDR3 reads CASSLGLEYYNEQFF. In nucleotides, the CDR3 is TGTGCCAGCAGCCTCGGACTTGAATATTACAATGAGCAGTTCTTC. The chain has TRBV4-2 and TRBJ2-1; tentatively, D is TRBD2 (5 bases). The CDR3 contains 15 residues. The germline V and J ends were trimmed by 4 bases and 4 bases, with 14 bases remaining between them. From germline, CDR1 is LGHNA and CDR2 YNFKEQ.